Listed here are 12 T cell receptor beta chains from one sample, sequenced in a study of identical twins. One entry per CDR3 protein, called by TCRdb with MiXCR from the 5' RACE reads. The table records about 220,000 distinct CDR3 sequences, around 10% of them present only once. The sample consisted of memory (CD45RO+) T cells sorted from blood. The source is a woman aged 18-30 years in good health.

There are a few counts of this clonotype. This chain links TRBV5-1 with TRBJ1-2, with D unclear. Trimming cost V 5 bases and J 2 bases, with 10 bases left between them. The length of the CDR3 is 13 residues. Germline CDR1 is SGHRS and CDR2 is YFSETQ. The CDR3: CASRLELNYGYTF. Here the CDR3 DNA reads TGCGCCAGCAGGCTGGAACTGAACTATGGCTACACCTTC.

The genes are TRBV30 and TRBJ1-1, with D unclear. This CDR3 comprises 13 residues. V was trimmed by 2 bases and J by 1 base, leaving 8 bases between them. CDR1 and CDR2 from the germline V gene are GTSNPN and SVGIG (reference sequence). CDR3 in DNA: TGTGCCTGGAGTCTCGTCAAGAACACTGAAGCTTTCTTT. This sequence encodes CAWSLVKNTEAFF. The whole variable domain, remainder taken from reference TRBV30 and TRBJ1-1, is SQTIHQWPATLVQPVGSPLSLECTVEGTSNPNLYWYRQAAGRGLQLLFYSVGIGQISSEVPQNLSASRPQDRQFILSSKKLLLSDSGFYLCAWSLVKNTEAFFGQGTRLTVV.

V and J are TRBV5-5 and TRBJ1-1; TRBD1 aligns across 7 bases. With 4 bases clipped from V and 4 bases from J, the junction kept 10 bases outside the gene matches. Germline CDR1 SGHKS, CDR2 YYEKEE (reference sequence). The CDR3 contains 15 residues. The CDR3 DNA reads TGTGCCAGCAGCAACCGGGACAGAGGGATCACTGAAGCTTTCTTT. Translation gives CASSNRDRGITEAFF.

J is TRBJ2-1 and V is TRBV4-1; D possibly corresponds to TRBD1 (7 bases). This CDR3 is built from 17 residues. The V gene lost 4 bases and the J gene lost 9 bases, with 25 bases spanning the gap. The germline V gene encodes CDR1 MGHRA and CDR2 YSYEKL. In DNA form, the CDR3 reads TGCGCCAGCAGCCCGAACCTTAGACAGGGAGGTATCGGTGAGCAGTTCTTC. Its protein product is CASSPNLRQGGIGEQFF.

This clonotype was counted only a few times. This chain connects TRBV20-1 to TRBJ2-1; D perhaps matches TRBD2 (6 bases). CDR3 length: 14 residues. V lost 0 bases, J lost 6 bases, and 12 bases lay in between. In germline, CDR1 is DFQATT, CDR2 SNEGSKA (reference sequence). CDR3 loop: CSARDGNGGNEQFF. The CDR3 DNA sequence: TGCAGTGCTAGAGATGGGAACGGGGGCAATGAGCAGTTCTTC.

The chain is built from TRBV7-3 and TRBJ2-1, with D unresolved. CDR1 is SGHTA, CDR2 FQGTGA, per germline. Deletions cut 1 base from V and 10 bases from J, with 8 bases between. This CDR3 has 12 amino acids. CDR3 in amino acids: CASSLNPAEQFF. For the CDR3, the DNA is TGTGCCAGCAGCTTAAACCCGGCCGAGCAGTTCTTC.

The genes are TRBV5-5 and TRBJ2-7; no reliable D call. The germline gives CDR1 SGHKS, CDR2 YYEKEE (reference sequence). The germline V and J ends were trimmed by 4 bases and 9 bases, with 11 bases remaining between them. The CDR3 is made up of 11 amino acids. The CDR3 DNA follows: TGTGCCAGCAGCCTCACGGAGAGGCAGTACTTC. Translated, it gives CASSLTERQYF.

The chain combines TRBV11-2 with TRBJ1-2, with a tentative D call TRBD1 (5 bases). This CDR3 is built from 17 residues. Trimming left V 5 bases short and J 3 bases short, with 22 bases between. Germline values: CDR1 SGHAT, CDR2 FQNNGV. CDR3 DNA: TGTGCCAGCAGCGGAACAGGACGGGACTATTTTCACTATGGCTACACCTTC. The encoded protein is CASSGTGRDYFHYGYTF.

Ten or more counts support this clonotype. The rearrangement links TRBV4-3 to TRBJ2-6; D is possibly TRBD1 (5 bases). Trimming took off 4 bases at V and 0 bases at J, with 10 bases between the two ends. Germline lookup yields CDR1 LGHNA and CDR2 YSLEER. The CDR3 extends over 16 amino acids. The chain's CDR3 is CASSRFQGSGANVLTF. In DNA form, the CDR3 reads TGCGCCAGCAGCCGATTTCAGGGCTCTGGGGCCAACGTCCTGACTTTC.

This clonotype came up a few times. The CDR3 loop reads CASRSLGGRNNSPLHF. The CDR3 nucleotides read TGTGCCAGCAGATCATTGGGGGGACGGAATAATTCACCCCTCCACTTT. The V and J genes are TRBV11-2 and TRBJ1-6; D is perhaps TRBD1 (5 bases). The CDR3 covers 16 residues. Germline V gene sequence: CDR1 SGHAT, CDR2 FQNNGV. V was clipped by 6 bases and J by 5 bases, with 17 bases between them.

This clonotype showed up many times. The V and J genes are TRBV20-1 and TRBJ2-1, with TRBD2 as a possible D gene (6 bases). Looked up from germline, CDR1 is DFQATT and CDR2 is SNEGSKA (reference sequence). This CDR3 spans 14 amino acids. Deletions cut 3 bases from V and 2 bases from J, with 11 bases between. CDR3 sequence: CSARSRRAYNEQFF. Here the CDR3 DNA reads TGCAGTGCTAGGAGCAGGAGGGCCTACAATGAGCAGTTCTTC.

This clonotype came up a few times. The J gene is TRBJ2-5, the V gene TRBV9, with 8 nucleotides matching TRBD2. The CDR3 sequence is 15 residues long. With V trimmed by 1 base and J by 4 bases, 6 bases remained unmatched. The germline V gene has CDR1 SGDLS and CDR2 YYNGEE. In nucleotides, the CDR3 is TGTGCCAGCAGCGTATACGGGGGGGGAAGAGAGACCCAGTACTTC. Encoded protein: CASSVYGGGRETQYF. The variable domain in full, completed from reference TRBV9 and TRBJ2-5, reads DSGVTQTPKHLITATGQRVTLRCSPRSGDLSVYWYQQSLDQGLQFLIQYYNGEERAKGNILERFSAQQFPDLHSELNLSSLELGDSALYFCASSVYGGGRETQYFGPGTRLLVL.